This entry lists 29 T cell receptor beta chains sequenced from one sample in a study of shared clonotypes between healthy human individuals. Sequencing used immunoSEQ multiplex PCR; TCRdb keeps in-frame clones, though not all of them. Among hundreds of thousands of clones listed, about 96% were seen once. Selected positively for CCR7 and CD45RO-negative, naive CD8 cells excluded terminally differentiated effector memory CD45RA+ cells. The sample taken for sequencing was naive CD8+ T cells sorted from blood. These receptors originate from a woman in her twenties or thirties in good health.

This clone appeared once. J is TRBJ2-5 and V is TRBV9; maybe TRBD1 (5 bases). Trimming left V 0 bases short and J 1 base short, with 10 bases between. CDR1 SGDLS and CDR2 YYNGEE come from the germline V gene. The CDR3 runs 15 residues. Here the CDR3 reads CASSVAAGPQETQYF. In nucleotides, the CDR3 is TGTGCCAGCAGCGTAGCGGCAGGGCCCCAAGAGACCCAGTACTTC.

The chain links TRBV28 to TRBJ2-5; perhaps TRBD1 as D (5 bases). The DNA end lines up better with TRBJ2-7; the J call may be wrong. The germline gives CDR1 MDHEN, CDR2 SYDVKM. CDR3 length equals 14 residues. The CDR3 reads CASTALDSSYEQYF. The CDR3, as DNA: TGTGCCAGCACCGCCCTCGACAGTTCCTACGAGCAGTACTTC.

The rearrangement links TRBV4-2 to TRBJ2-1; 8 nucleotides align to TRBD2. This CDR3 contains 15 residues. Germline loops: CDR1 LGHNA, CDR2 YNFKEQ. V lost 0 bases to trimming and J lost 5 bases; unmatched junction nucleotides: 3. DNA for the CDR3: TGTGCCAGCAGCCAAGAGGGGACTAGTAACAATGAGCAGTTCTTC. Amino acid sequence: CASSQEGTSNNEQFF.

The rearrangement uses TRBV7-6 and TRBJ2-3; D is unresolved. V was clipped by 0 bases and J by 0 bases, with 7 bases between them. The CDR3 is made up of 15 amino acids. Per germline, CDR1 SGHVS and CDR2 FNYEAQ. The CDR3 reads CASSLAVSSTDTQYF. The CDR3 DNA reads TGTGCCAGCAGCTTAGCTGTATCTAGCACAGATACGCAGTATTTT.

V and J are TRBV27 and TRBJ2-5; 7 bases agree with TRBD1. The CDR3 sequence is 14 residues long. Germline trimming cut 3 bases from V and 4 bases from J; bases unmatched to any gene: 5. Germline-derived CDR1 and CDR2 are MNHEY and SMNVEV (reference sequence). CDR3 sequence: CASSLGQSLETQYF. The CDR3 coding sequence is TGTGCCAGCAGTTTGGGACAGTCCTTAGAGACCCAGTACTTC.

The chain joins TRBV28 to TRBJ2-5, with 9 bases lining up with TRBD2. The end of the DNA fits TRBJ2-7 better, so the J call may be wrong. Germline V gene sequence: CDR1 MDHEN, CDR2 SYDVKM. The length of the CDR3 is 14 residues. The CDR3 DNA sequence: TGTGCCACCTCGCCGGGACTAGCACTATACGAGCAGTACTTC. This sequence encodes CATSPGLALYEQYF.

V gene TRBV28 combines with J gene TRBJ2-7; D call uncertain. V dropped 5 bases and J dropped 3 bases, with 5 bases sitting between them. There are 11 residues in the CDR3. Germline values: CDR1 MDHEN, CDR2 SYDVKM. The CDR3: CASSTDYEQYF. In nucleotides, the CDR3 is TGTGCCAGCAGTACGGACTACGAGCAGTACTTC.

V and J are TRBV11-2 and TRBJ2-2; 8 bases match TRBD1. V gave up 3 bases and J gave up 1 base; unmatched junction bases: 1. The CDR3 runs 15 residues. The V gene's germline CDR1 is SGHAT and CDR2 FQNNGV. The CDR3 protein is CASSFGQGNTGELFF. For the CDR3, the DNA is TGTGCCAGCAGCTTCGGACAGGGGAACACCGGGGAGCTGTTTTTT.

This rearrangement joins TRBV7-9 to TRBJ2-7; D possibly corresponds to TRBD2 (5 bases). This CDR3 contains 12 residues. CDR1 and CDR2 from the germline V gene are SEHNR and FQNEAQ (reference sequence). Trimming shortened V by 1 base and J by 8 bases, and 9 bases separated the two germline ends. The CDR3 DNA sequence: TGTGCCAGCAGCTTAGGTACGGGAAAGCAGTACTTC. The encoded protein is CASSLGTGKQYF.

The chain couples TRBV13 to TRBJ1-1, with D hard to call. The CDR3 extends over 14 amino acids. Looked up from germline, CDR1 is PRHDT and CDR2 is FYEKMQ (reference sequence). Trimming took 3 bases from V and 4 from J, leaving 12 bases between them. For the CDR3, the DNA is TGTGCCAGCAGCTTCAGGTCGGGAGTCACTGAAGCTTTCTTT. Amino acid sequence: CASSFRSGVTEAFF.

The rearrangement uses TRBV10-1 and TRBJ2-3, with TRBD2 identical over 7 bases. V dropped 6 bases and J dropped 2; count of bases not matched to a gene: 5. CDR1 is WNHNN, CDR2 SYGVQD, per germline (reference sequence). The CDR3 covers 14 residues. The CDR3 loop is CASSLLASTDTQYF. CDR3 bases: TGCGCCAGCAGCCTACTAGCGTCCACAGATACGCAGTATTTT.

A word on this clone: Other DNA sequences in the same sample also yield this CDR3. The CDR3 is CASSSGTGANEQFF. DNA of the CDR3: TGTGCCAGCAGCTCCGGGACGGGCGCCAATGAGCAGTTCTTC. The chain employs TRBV7-3 and TRBJ2-1; D tentatively fits TRBD1 or TRBD2 (5 bases each). V lost 4 bases to trimming and J lost 6 bases, with 13 bases between them. Germline assignment: CDR1 SGHTA and CDR2 FQGTGA. There are 14 residues in the CDR3.

CDR3 residues: CASSFRGTSGYNEQFF. For the CDR3, the DNA is TGCGCCAGCAGTTTCAGAGGGACTAGCGGATACAATGAGCAGTTCTTC. The chain links TRBV4-1 to TRBJ2-1; 11 nucleotides line up with TRBD2. The J segment lost 4 bases and the V segment lost 6 bases, leaving 8 bases of the junction unmatched. Germline V CDR1 and CDR2: MGHRA, YSYEKL. This CDR3 region has 16 residues.

The V call is TRBV29-1, the J call TRBJ1-1; D remains ambiguous. The CDR3 consists of 15 residues. Germline V CDR1 and CDR2: SQVTM, ANQGSEA. V lost 3 bases and J 4 bases, leaving 18 bases between the germline ends. CDR3 region: CSVEHSRLGGTEAFF. The CDR3 DNA sequence: TGCAGCGTTGAGCATTCGAGGTTAGGAGGCACTGAAGCTTTCTTT.

A single count supports this clone. V and J are TRBV6-6 and TRBJ1-5, with TRBD1 matching over 10 bases. Germline V CDR1 and CDR2: MNHNY, SVGAGI (reference sequence). The CDR3 spans 15 residues. The J segment lost 5 bases and the V segment lost 2 bases, leaving 3 bases of the junction unmatched. The DNA of the CDR3 is TGTGCCAGCAGTTACGGGACAGGGGAGGATCAGCCCCAGCATTTT. Its translation is CASSYGTGEDQPQHF.

The V and J genes are TRBV7-2 and TRBJ2-1; 11 bases agree with TRBD1. This CDR3 region has 16 residues. Trimming removed 1 base from V and 3 bases from J; junction bases left unmatched: 2. CDR1 and CDR2 (germline): SGHTA, FQGNSA. CDR3 loop: CASSLEGQGVYNEQFF. The CDR3 DNA is TGTGCCAGCAGCTTAGAGGGACAGGGGGTCTACAATGAGCAGTTCTTC.

The V and J genes are TRBV6-1 and TRBJ1-1, with a possible D match to TRBD1 (5 bases). Germline V CDR1 and CDR2: MNHNS, SASEGT. This CDR3 has 13 amino acids. Trimming stripped 7 bases from V and 1 base from J, with 10 bases between. CDR3 sequence: CASNDGGNTEAFF. In DNA, the CDR3 is TGTGCCAGCAATGATGGGGGGAACACTGAAGCTTTCTTT.

The chain is built from TRBV25-1 and TRBJ2-1; tentatively, D is TRBD2 (6 bases). The CDR3 has 13 residues. Germline values: CDR1 MGHDK, CDR2 SYGVNS. Trimming shortened V by 4 bases and J by 8 bases, and 12 bases separated the two germline ends. As DNA, the CDR3 is TGTGCCAGCAGTGGGCTAGCGTCGGATGAGCAGTTCTTC. Translating it yields CASSGLASDEQFF.

In DNA, the CDR3 is TGCGCCAGCAGCCAAGCGAGCGGGAGCCTTGTGGAGCAGTACTTC. Its protein product is CASSQASGSLVEQYF. The V gene is TRBV4-1, the J gene TRBJ2-7; 8 nucleotides match TRBD2. This CDR3 has 15 amino acids. The V gene end was trimmed by 1 base and the J gene end by 7 bases; junction bases not matched to a gene: 9. Per the germline V gene, CDR1 is MGHRA and CDR2 is YSYEKL.

Concerning this clone itself: It is unclear where the CDR3 begins or ends on the DNA, so no DNA is shown, and the CDR3 is as TCRdb lists it. The chain employs TRBV29-1 and TRBJ2-4; TRBD2 is the table's D call and was not checked against the DNA. Inclusive of both ends, the CDR3 amounts to 11 amino acids. CDR1 is SQVTM, CDR2 ANQGSEA, per germline. The chain's CDR3 is CSVGGGTHKYF.

This clone was seen a few times. V usage is TRBV2 and J usage is TRBJ2-7; perhaps TRBD1 as D (6 bases). Trimming shortened V by 5 bases and J by 5 bases, and 16 bases separated the two germline ends. This CDR3 is built from 14 residues. Germline V gene lookup returns CDR1 SNHLY and CDR2 FYNNEI. DNA for the CDR3: TGTGCCAGCAGTCCGGTGGGGGCCCTTAACGAGCAGTACTTC. Its translation is CASSPVGALNEQYF.

V is TRBV5-4 and J is TRBJ2-7, with D possibly TRBD1 on 6 matching bases. V was cut by 7 bases and J by 3 bases, with 14 bases left in between. Germline assignment: CDR1 SGHNT and CDR2 YYREEE (reference sequence). This CDR3 comprises 13 residues. The CDR3 DNA sequence: TGTGCCAGCGCCTCAGGGGAGAACTACGAGCAGTACTTC. Amino acids: CASASGENYEQYF.

The rearrangement links TRBV29-1 to TRBJ2-5; D is perhaps TRBD1 (5 bases). The DNA end lines up better with TRBJ2-7; the J call may be wrong. The CDR3 is 16 amino acids. Germline loops: CDR1 SQVTM, CDR2 ANQGSEA. This CDR3 is CSVFDDSTAPSYEQYF. The CDR3 coding sequence is TGCAGCGTTTTCGACGACAGCACGGCGCCTTCCTACGAGCAGTACTTC.

The chain combines TRBV6-5 with TRBJ2-1, with 7 bases matching TRBD1. The CDR3 contains 15 residues. Germline assignment: CDR1 MNHEY and CDR2 SVGAGI. Unmatched junction bases numbered 7, after V lost 4 bases and J lost 4 bases. The CDR3 DNA reads TGTGCCAGCAGTTCACCGGGACAGAATTACAATGAGCAGTTCTTC. Its protein is CASSSPGQNYNEQFF.

The rearrangement links TRBV27 to TRBJ1-5; 7 nucleotides agree with TRBD1. Germline CDR1 is MNHEY and CDR2 is SMNVEV (reference sequence). This CDR3 is built from 13 residues. V trimming: 6 bases; J trimming: 4 bases; junction bases outside the gene matches: 3. CDR3 loop: CASSDRVNQPQHF. The CDR3 DNA reads TGTGCCAGCAGCGACAGGGTAAATCAGCCCCAGCATTTT.

The J gene is TRBJ2-2, the V gene TRBV7-2; the D gene is possibly TRBD1 (5 bases). The CDR3 consists of 13 residues. Germline CDR1 is SGHTA and CDR2 is FQGNSA. V was shortened by 1 base and J by 9 bases, with 9 bases between the two germline ends. CDR3 sequence (DNA): TGTGCCAGCAGCTTAGGGGGCGCCTGGGAGCTGTTTTTT. Its protein product is CASSLGGAWELFF.

As DNA, the CDR3 is TGTGCCAGCACCTCAAGGGGGGTGCCGAACACTGAAGCTTTCTTT. It encodes CASTSRGVPNTEAFF. The chain is built from TRBV7-2 and TRBJ1-1, with D tentatively TRBD1 (6 bases). Trimming left V 7 bases short and J 1 base short, with 16 bases between. Germline V gene sequence: CDR1 SGHTA, CDR2 FQGNSA. This CDR3 contains 15 residues.

The J gene is TRBJ1-2, the V gene TRBV28, with 7 bases matching TRBD1. This CDR3 spans 14 amino acids. V was clipped by 5 bases and J by 4 bases; unmatched bases: 7. The germline gives CDR1 MDHEN, CDR2 SYDVKM. CDR3 coding DNA: TGTGCCAGCAGTGCACAGGGGACCATCTATGGCTACACCTTC. Translation: CASSAQGTIYGYTF.

The chain recombines TRBV4-1 with TRBJ1-2; D unresolved. V dropped 2 bases and J dropped 8 bases, with 27 bases sitting between them. Germline V gene lookup returns CDR1 MGHRA and CDR2 YSYEKL. This CDR3 region has 18 residues. The CDR3 reads CASSQWETVGSSAGGYTF. In DNA form, the CDR3 reads TGCGCCAGCAGCCAATGGGAAACAGTGGGCTCCTCTGCTGGGGGCTACACCTTC.